Given below is one TCR beta chain in context. This clone was counted a single time. Its antigen is currently not known. The sample holds no much larger clone one base away, and base qualities are not on file. TCRbeta CDR3 regions were amplified from genomic DNA using the immunoSEQ Assay, a bias-controlled multiplex PCR. The original methods were these. The number of nucleated cells in each sample was estimated from the amplification of reference gene primers within the assay. To quantify the absolute abundance of each unique TCRbeta CDR3 rearrangement, sequence reads were collapsed and filtered. Productive Simpson clonality was computed per sample as the square root of Simpson's diversity index over productive rearrangements. This is the immuneACCESS table as TCRdb keeps it, with only in-frame sequences that have V and J called. A part of the clones is gone; compared with another copy, unresolved V genes explain less than half, and the rest is unexplained. Clonal size and the V and J genes are those of that table, whereas D and trimming came from the DNA. The sample has 350,000 to 450,000 clones on record, 80% to 90% of them singletons. The top ten clones comprise roughly 1.1% of the sample.

The data belong to a study of blood T cell repertoires in COVID-19 (dated by TCRdb to the early 2020s). Regarding the research as a whole: Collaborator samples came from the United States, Italy and Spain and covered acute and convalescent phases of COVID-19. The prospective study material was composed of cDNA or gDNA derived from T cells, B-cell-depleted T cells, or PBMCs. The dataset comprised deeply sampled blood TCRbeta repertoires from subjects exposed to, actively infected with, or recovered from COVID-19. The repertoires were released in a freely available public database meant as a resource for research on the immune response to SARS-CoV-2. The samples were drawn from two sources: the first 160 participants of the ongoing ImmuneRACE study, and 1,254 subjects contributed by 6 global collaborators. Nearly every sample came with metadata listing a de-identified subject ID, COVID-19 status, age in years and sex. Where available, HLA class I and class II types were taken from metadata supplied by the sample provider and were not determined by assay-based typing. Here is what the overall study found, with its caveats: The quantity of clinical and demographic metadata differed by source and by participant and was supplied without curation.

CDR1 and CDR2 were assigned from the germline V gene as SGHRS and YFSETQ. V and J lose 5 bases and 5 bases, and a span of 16 bases separates them. From the cysteine up to the phenylalanine, the CDR3 has a length of 14 residues. Just the 42-base CDR3 DNA is kept, in frame starting at base 1. Participants in the prospective study were aged about 18 to 95 years, lived in 20 to 30 United States geographic areas, and enrolled through a virtual design. To assign participants to cohorts, the prospective study relied on clinical history that participants themselves reported in a screening survey and a study questionnaire. For ImmuneRACE Cohort 3, a participant was defined as recovered based on two consecutive negative NP/OP PCR tests, clearance by a healthcare professional, or resolution of symptoms. In the prospective study, mobile phlebotomists collected whole blood, serum and a nasopharyngeal or oropharyngeal swab from each participant. Prospective study participants could optionally give additional blood draws and questionnaires over an approximately 2-month period. Prospective study blood samples were shipped either frozen or at room temperature before DNA extraction.

Sample: PBMCs or T cells enriched from blood (not recorded which). This sequence uses TRBV5-1 and TRBJ1-2, with an unclear D gene assignment. The clonotype originates from a young man who had recovered from COVID-19. The DNA sequence follows: TGCGCCAGCAGTACCCCGCACCCAGGATATGGCTACACCTTC. It translates as CASSTPHPGYGYTF.